This T cell receptor (beta chain) is from a study of identical twins. TCRdb re-called the 5' RACE reads with MiXCR, one entry per CDR3 protein. The sample has about 1.7 million distinct CDR3 sequences, about 32% seen once. Sequenced sample: cord blood. The clonotype was recovered from a newborn girl in good health.

CDR3 loop: CASSSGLARGDEQYF. Here the CDR3 DNA reads TGTGCCAGCAGCTCGGGACTAGCAAGGGGGGATGAGCAGTATTTT. This chain joins TRBV7-9 and TRBJ2-3; 9 nucleotides match TRBD2. CDR1 is SEHNR, CDR2 FQNEAQ, per germline (reference sequence). Unmatched junction bases numbered 13, after V lost 4 bases and J lost 11 bases. This CDR3 is built from 15 residues.